These 29 T cell receptor beta chains share one sample of origin, sequenced in a study of early T cells in non-severe SARS-CoV-2 infection. TCRdb itself ran the 5' RACE reads through MiXCR, one entry per CDR3 protein. Seen here are tens of thousands of distinct CDR3 sequences, about 11% observed once, and the top ten hold 5% to 6.5%. The sequenced sample consisted of whole blood. These TCRs come from an adult who was a healthcare worker with PCR-confirmed SARS-CoV-2 infection or an uninfected control (not recorded which).

Many counts were recorded for this clonotype. V and J are TRBV12-3 or TRBV12-4 and TRBJ2-1; tentatively, D is TRBD2 (5 bases). CDR3 size: 12 residues. The V end was cut by 8 bases, the J end by 0 bases, with 5 bases between. The chain's CDR3 is CASGSSYNEQFF. CDR3 nucleotides: TGTGCCAGCGGGAGCTCCTACAATGAGCAGTTCTTC.

The genes are TRBV10-3 and TRBJ1-2; tentative D call: TRBD1 (5 bases). The V end was cut by 4 bases, the J end by 5 bases, with 14 bases between. CDR3 size: 14 residues. Germline CDR1 reads ENHRY; CDR2 reads SYGVKD. The CDR3 DNA follows: TGTGCCATCAGTGTGGAGGGGAACGGGTATGGCTACACCTTC. Amino acids: CAISVEGNGYGYTF.

At least ten counts were recorded for this clonotype. The rearrangement links TRBV29-1 to TRBJ2-7; D call uncertain. This CDR3 region has 11 residues. CDR1 and CDR2 from the germline V gene are SQVTM and ANQGSEA. The V gene lost 6 bases and the J gene lost 7 bases, with 13 bases spanning the gap. The CDR3 region is CSVSRFGEQYF. In DNA form, the CDR3 reads TGCAGCGTCTCCAGGTTCGGGGAGCAGTACTTC.

The chain combines TRBV2 with TRBJ2-7; D possibly corresponds to TRBD1 (5 bases). The V end lost 4 bases, the J end lost 4 bases, and 5 bases lay between the germline ends. The germline V gene has CDR1 SNHLY and CDR2 FYNNEI. The CDR3 length is 11 residues. CDR3 in DNA: TGTGCCAGCAGTGCAGGGTACGAGCAGTACTTC. Translated, it gives CASSAGYEQYF.

The V call is TRBV24-1, the J call TRBJ1-2; no clear D. V lost 8 bases to trimming and J lost 4 bases, with 7 bases between them. CDR3 length: 11 amino acids. Germline CDR1 reads KGHDR; CDR2 reads SFDVKD. This CDR3 reads CATKVLYGYTF. The CDR3 DNA reads as TGTGCCACCAAAGTACTCTATGGCTACACCTTC.

This clonotype was seen many times. V gene TRBV10-2 combines with J gene TRBJ2-7; D is possibly TRBD1 (6 bases). The germline CDR1 and CDR2 sequences are WSHSY and SAAADI. The CDR3 totals 15 residues. V lost 4 bases and J 2 bases, leaving 15 bases between the germline ends. The CDR3 loop reads CASSGGSGGAYEQYF. CDR3 coding DNA: TGCGCCAGCAGTGGTGGCTCTGGGGGCGCCTACGAGCAGTACTTC.

The rearrangement joins TRBV29-1 to TRBJ2-5; D is unclear. Deletions cut 4 bases from V and 2 bases from J, with 14 bases between. CDR3 length: 14 amino acids. Germline CDR1 and CDR2: SQVTM and ANQGSEA. This CDR3 reads CSVAETRSQETQYF. CDR3 in DNA: TGCAGCGTTGCCGAGACACGGAGTCAAGAGACCCAGTACTTC. Full variable domain (rest looked up from reference TRBV29-1 and TRBJ2-5): SAVISQKPSRDICQRGTSLTIQCQVDSQVTMMFWYRQQPGQSLTLIATANQGSEATYESGFVIDKFPISRPNLTFSTLTVSNMSPEDSSIYLCSVAETRSQETQYFGPGTRLLVL.

At least ten counts were recorded for this clonotype. J is TRBJ2-5 and V is TRBV29-1; D is ambiguous. CDR1 SQVTM and CDR2 ANQGSEA come from the germline V gene. The length of the CDR3 is 13 residues. Trimming took off 6 bases at V and 1 base at J, with 12 bases between the two ends. Here the CDR3 reads CSVSNQLQETQYF. DNA of the CDR3: TGCAGCGTCTCCAACCAACTCCAAGAGACCCAGTACTTC.

The chain couples TRBV12-3 or TRBV12-4 to TRBJ1-6; tentative D call: TRBD1 (6 bases). V lost 1 base to trimming and J lost 10 bases, with 17 bases between them. The CDR3 has 16 residues. CDR3 region: CASSLVWDTIGSPLHF. The CDR3 DNA reads TGTGCCAGCAGTTTAGTATGGGACACCATTGGATCACCCCTCCACTTT.

V and J are TRBV2 and TRBJ2-7; no clear D. Germline lookup yields CDR1 SNHLY and CDR2 FYNNEI. This CDR3 spans 12 amino acids. Trimming stripped 4 bases from V and 0 bases from J, with 4 bases between. DNA of the CDR3: TGTGCCAGCAGTGTCGTCTCCTACGAGCAGTACTTC. This translates into CASSVVSYEQYF.

The chain employs TRBV29-1 and TRBJ2-7; D call uncertain. Germline CDR1 and CDR2: SQVTM and ANQGSEA. The CDR3 is made up of 11 amino acids. Trimming took off 5 bases at V and 6 bases at J, with 11 bases between the two ends. CDR3 loop: CSVSLGSEQYF. The CDR3 DNA reads as TGCAGCGTTAGCCTCGGCTCCGAGCAGTACTTC.

Turning to this clonotype: This may arise from a read error, as a much more abundant clone is one base away. The chain recombines TRBV6-1 with TRBJ2-1; TRBD2 matches at 14 bases. The CDR3 spans 16 residues. CDR1 and CDR2 from the germline V gene are MNHNS and SASEGT. DNA for the CDR3: TGTCCCAGCAGTGATCGACCGGGACTAGCGGGAGCTGAGCAGTTCTTC. Translation gives CPSSDRPGLAGAEQFF.

This clonotype has a count of ten or more. The chain joins TRBV19 to TRBJ2-1, with D perhaps matching TRBD1 (5 bases). This CDR3 spans 14 amino acids. Trimming pared 4 bases from V and 5 bases from J, leaving 12 bases between. Germline V gene data show CDR1 as LNHDA and CDR2 as SQIVND (reference sequence). CDR3 protein: CASSNPTGHNEQFF. The CDR3 DNA follows: TGTGCCAGTAGTAACCCCACAGGACACAATGAGCAGTTCTTC.

In this sample, this clonotype turned up many times. V gene TRBV6-2 or TRBV6-3 combines with J gene TRBJ2-4; no reliable D call. From germline, CDR1 is MNHEY and CDR2 SVGEGT. CDR3 size: 18 residues. V lost 0 bases and J 0 bases, leaving 15 bases between the germline ends. CDR3 sequence reads: CASSYSGYRELAKNIQYF. The CDR3 nucleotides read TGTGCCAGCAGTTACTCGGGTTACAGAGAGCTAGCCAAAAACATTCAGTACTTC.

V usage is TRBV28 and J usage is TRBJ2-3, with D possibly matching TRBD2 (5 bases). The CDR3 is 14 amino acids. With 5 bases removed from V and 6 bases from J, the gap between germline ends came to 15 bases. Looked up from germline, CDR1 is MDHEN and CDR2 is SYDVKM. CDR3 amino acids: CASSPEWRVDTQYF. CDR3 bases: TGTGCCAGCAGTCCCGAGTGGCGGGTGGATACGCAGTATTTT.

Ten or more counts support this clonotype. The chain is built from TRBV6-2 or TRBV6-3 and TRBJ2-1; unclear D gene. Germline V gene data show CDR1 as MNHEY and CDR2 as SVGEGT. V was pared by 0 bases and J by 7 bases, with 4 bases between. The CDR3 is 12 amino acids. CDR3 residues: CASSYSPNEQFF. CDR3 DNA sequence: TGTGCCAGCAGTTACTCTCCTAATGAGCAGTTCTTC.

This clonotype appeared a few times. This rearrangement joins TRBV4-3 to TRBJ2-5, with D possibly matching TRBD2 (6 bases). This CDR3 contains 14 residues. Deletions cut 0 bases from V and 5 bases from J, with 10 bases between. The V gene's germline CDR1 is LGHNA and CDR2 YSLEER. CDR3 DNA: TGCGCCAGCAGCCAAGATCTGGGGAGGGAGACCCAGTACTTC. This sequence encodes CASSQDLGRETQYF.

This clonotype was counted many times. The chain has TRBV3-1 and TRBJ1-1; possibly TRBD1 for D (5 bases). CDR3 length equals 13 residues. Germline-derived CDR1 and CDR2 are LGHDT and YNNKEL (reference sequence). Trimming shortened V by 7 bases and J by 4 bases, and 13 bases separated the two germline ends. The chain's CDR3 is CASTKSGVTEAFF. CDR3 nucleotides: TGTGCCAGCACTAAGTCGGGGGTCACTGAAGCTTTCTTT.

This clonotype was observed at least ten times. An end of the junction does not agree with germline; a read error may underlie this. This rearrangement joins TRBV10-3 to TRBJ2-7; 7 bases are shared with TRBD2. CDR3 size: 14 residues. Germline loops: CDR1 ENHRY, CDR2 SYGVKD. The CDR3 DNA reads TGTGCCACCAAAATCCCGACTAGCTCCAACGAGCAGTACTTC. Translation: CATKIPTSSNEQYF.

V and J are TRBV7-9 and TRBJ2-2; D unresolved. Trimming left V 1 base short and J 7 bases short, with 4 bases between. The CDR3 extends over 12 amino acids. Germline assignment: CDR1 SEHNR and CDR2 FQNEAQ (reference sequence). This CDR3 reads CASSLEIGELFF. The CDR3 region has the DNA TGTGCCAGCAGCTTAGAAATCGGGGAGCTGTTTTTT.

This rearrangement joins TRBV19 to TRBJ2-1; 8 positions agree with TRBD1. The length of the CDR3 is 16 residues. Per the germline V gene, CDR1 is LNHDA and CDR2 is SQIVND (reference sequence). After removal of 5 bases from V and 5 bases from J, the junction contained 11 bases not matched to a gene. CDR3 in amino acids: CASSLGPGTGNNEQFF. CDR3 in DNA: TGTGCCAGTAGTCTCGGTCCCGGGACAGGAAACAATGAGCAGTTCTTC.

This clonotype was counted many times. V gene TRBV6-2 or TRBV6-3 combines with J gene TRBJ1-5; 9 bases fit TRBD1. The J segment lost 2 bases and the V segment lost 8 bases, leaving 7 bases of the junction unmatched. Germline V lookup: CDR1 MNHEY, CDR2 SVGEGT. This CDR3 comprises 15 residues. The CDR3 region is CASLKTGGGNQPQHF. CDR3 bases: TGTGCCAGCCTTAAGACAGGGGGAGGCAATCAGCCCCAGCATTTT.

This chain joins TRBV29-1 and TRBJ1-4; 7 bases line up with TRBD1. The CDR3 totals 14 residues. V lost 0 bases, J lost 3 bases, and 1 base stayed unmatched. Germline V lookup: CDR1 SQVTM, CDR2 ANQGSEA. The CDR3 nucleotides are TGCAGCGTTGAAGAGACAGGGTCTAATGAAAAACTGTTTTTT. This gives the protein CSVEETGSNEKLFF.

The rearrangement uses TRBV20-1 and TRBJ1-5; maybe TRBD1 (5 bases). Germline V CDR1 and CDR2: DFQATT, SNEGSKA (reference sequence). There are 13 residues in the CDR3. V was trimmed by 3 bases and J by 7 bases, leaving 13 bases between them. The CDR3 loop is CSASKQGGQPQHF. CDR3 bases: TGCAGTGCTAGTAAGCAGGGCGGCCAGCCCCAGCATTTT.

The V and J genes are TRBV6-2 or TRBV6-3 and TRBJ1-1, with D possibly matching TRBD1 (6 bases). Germline assignment: CDR1 MNHEY and CDR2 SVGEGT. Between the trimmed V and J ends, which lost 6 bases and 3 bases, there was a span of 17 bases. This CDR3 comprises 15 residues. The CDR3 DNA reads as TGTGCCAGCAGACCCCTTCAGGGGTGGGACACTGAAGCTTTCTTT. It specifies CASRPLQGWDTEAFF.

Ten or more counts support this clonotype. V usage is TRBV7-9 and J usage is TRBJ1-2; D unresolved. The CDR3 extends over 13 amino acids. Germline assignment: CDR1 SEHNR and CDR2 FQNEAQ (reference sequence). V dropped 3 bases and J dropped 2 bases, with 7 bases sitting between them. The CDR3 bases are TGTGCCAGCAGCTTTGACACGAACTATGGCTACACCTTC. This codes for CASSFDTNYGYTF. Filled out from reference TRBV7-9 and TRBJ1-2, the complete variable domain reads DTGVSQNPRHKITKRGQNVTFRCDPISEHNRLYWYRQTLGQGPEFLTYFQNEAQLEKSRLLSDRFSAERPKGSFSTLEIQRTEQGDSAMYLCASSFDTNYGYTFGSGTRLTVV.

This clonotype was counted at least ten times. The CDR3 here is CATSRALRGRTNEKLFF. The CDR3 DNA is TGTGCCACCAGCAGAGCCTTGAGGGGAAGAACTAATGAAAAACTGTTTTTT. The chain combines TRBV15 with TRBJ1-4, with D possibly TRBD1 on 5 matching bases. Trimming left V 1 base short and J 1 base short, with 13 bases between. This CDR3 has 17 amino acids. Per germline, CDR1 LNHNV and CDR2 YYDKDF (reference sequence).

The rearrangement joins TRBV2 to TRBJ2-1; D remains ambiguous. Trimming took 6 bases from V and 9 from J, leaving 12 bases between them. Looked up from germline, CDR1 is SNHLY and CDR2 is FYNNEI. The CDR3 is 12 amino acids. CDR3 amino acids: CASRPHVGEQFF. The CDR3, as DNA: TGTGCCAGCAGACCTCACGTTGGTGAGCAGTTCTTC. Based on the CDR3 plus reference TRBV2 and TRBJ2-1, the full variable domain is EPEVTQTPSHQVTQMGQEVILRCVPISNHLYFYWYRQILGQKVEFLVSFYNNEISEKSEIFDDQFSVERPDGSNFTLKIRSTKLEDSAMYFCASRPHVGEQFFGPGTRLTVL.

The chain combines TRBV10-3 with TRBJ2-5; TRBD1 matches at 7 bases. There are 12 residues in the CDR3. With 10 bases clipped from V and 5 bases from J, the junction kept 7 bases outside the gene matches. Germline V gives CDR1 ENHRY, CDR2 SYGVKD. The CDR3 here is CATQGVGETQYF. Here the CDR3 DNA reads TGTGCCACCCAGGGGGTCGGGGAGACCCAGTACTTC.